The 19 T cell receptor beta chains below all came from one sample that was sequenced in a study of post-analysis software for immune sequencing data. Points from the study as a whole: TRBV5-6, TRBV5-1 and TRBV20-1 were among four or five TRBV segments more frequent in patients than controls.

Unique molecular identifiers tagged the TCR beta cDNA libraries. TCRdb re-analysed the PCR reads in MiXCR, keeping a single row per CDR3 protein. The sample has a few hundred thousand distinct CDR3 sequences; 36% are singletons. These receptors have no identified antigens. The specimen was blood. The receptors derive from a girl aged 10-17 years with multiple sclerosis.

Details on this clonotype: A clone one base away is much larger, so this may be a read error. The gene calls are TRBV9 and TRBJ2-1, with 7 nucleotides matching TRBD2. The germline V gene encodes CDR1 SGDLS and CDR2 YYNGEE. The trim removed 0 bases at V and 7 bases at J, leaving 7 bases unmatched. CDR3 length: 15 residues. CDR3 coding DNA: TGTGCCAGCAGCGTAGAGGGTTCAGCGGGAAATGAGCAGTTCTTC. Translated: CASSVEGSAGNEQFF.

This clonotype was seen a few times. A much larger clone differs from this one at a single base, so this may be a read error. This CDR3 reads CSAGSDRAETQYF. The CDR3 nucleotides are TGCAGTGCTGGATCGGACAGGGCGGAGACCCAGTACTTC. The chain combines TRBV20-1 with TRBJ2-5, with 8 bases that match TRBD1. The CDR3 length is 13 residues. The V and J ends lost 5 bases and 5 bases, in that order; junction bases with no gene match: 7. Germline V gene data show CDR1 as DFQATT and CDR2 as SNEGSKA (reference sequence).

This clonotype was seen many times. The chain recombines TRBV7-3 with TRBJ2-3; D uncertain. Germline V gene data show CDR1 as SGHTA and CDR2 as FQGTGA. V dropped 4 bases and J dropped 6 bases, with 8 bases sitting between them. This CDR3 region has 12 residues. CDR3 in DNA: TGTGCCAGCAGCTCCGGGCGCGATACGCAGTATTTT. Protein: CASSSGRDTQYF.

There are many counts of this clonotype. The V gene is TRBV10-3, the J gene TRBJ1-2; TRBD1 is a possible D gene (5 bases). The CDR3 consists of 12 residues. V shed 6 bases and J shed 7 bases, with 12 bases lying between them. CDR1 and CDR2 from the germline V gene are ENHRY and SYGVKD. The CDR3 region is CAIRGERGGYTF. The CDR3 DNA is TGTGCCATCAGAGGAGAGAGGGGTGGCTACACCTTC.

The chain recombines TRBV10-1 with TRBJ2-7, with 8 bases that match TRBD1. Unmatched junction bases numbered 3, after V lost 2 bases and J lost 3 bases. This CDR3 comprises 14 residues. Germline lookup yields CDR1 WNHNN and CDR2 SYGVQD (reference sequence). DNA for the CDR3: TGCGCCAGCAGTGAGGGCGGGACAGGCTACGAGCAGTACTTC. Translating gives CASSEGGTGYEQYF.

This clonotype was counted ten times or more. V and J are TRBV5-1 and TRBJ2-7; D gene unclear. The V and J ends lost 4 bases and 5 bases respectively, with 16 bases between them. Germline V CDR1 and CDR2: SGHRS, YFSETQ. The CDR3 is 14 residues long. CDR3 sequence: CASSPKKEEDEQYF. The CDR3 bases are TGCGCCAGCAGCCCCAAGAAAGAAGAGGACGAGCAGTACTTC.

This clonotype was recorded at least ten times. This chain links TRBV7-8 with TRBJ2-5; 11 bases are shared with TRBD1. With V trimmed by 5 bases and J by 5 bases, 4 bases remained unmatched. CDR3 length: 14 residues. The germline V gene encodes CDR1 SGHVS and CDR2 FQNEAQ. In DNA form, the CDR3 reads TGTGCCAGCAGCCGTGGACAGGGGGCCGAGACCCAGTACTTC. This encodes CASSRGQGAETQYF.

About this clonotype: Its ends do not fully match the called genes, so a read error is possible. The chain joins TRBV20-1 to TRBJ2-3, with TRBD2 matching 14 bases. The CDR3 loop spans 14 amino acids. Germline loops: CDR1 DFQATT, CDR2 SNEGSKA (reference sequence). The CDR3 sequence: CSARGLAGADTRYF. Here the CDR3 DNA reads TGCAGTGCTAGGGGACTAGCGGGAGCAGATACGCGGTATTTT.

This clonotype was counted many times. The chain couples TRBV12-3 or TRBV12-4 to TRBJ1-2; tentative D call: TRBD1 (6 bases). CDR3 size: 14 residues. Between the trimmed V and J ends, which lost 2 bases and 4 bases, there was a span of 11 bases. The CDR3 protein is CASSLRTAFYGYTF. The CDR3, as DNA: TGTGCCAGCAGTTTAAGGACAGCTTTCTATGGCTACACCTTC.

Remarks on this clonotype: One end of the junction is discordant with germline, which a read error may explain. The J gene is TRBJ2-5, the V gene TRBV19; D is unresolved. Germline V CDR1 and CDR2: LNHDA, SQIVND (reference sequence). CDR3 length: 13 amino acids. DNA for the CDR3: TGTGCCAGTGCCGGCGGAGCGCGAGAGGCCCAGTACTTC. This translates into CASAGGAREAQYF.

This clonotype was recorded a few times. V usage is TRBV7-2 and J usage is TRBJ2-1; D unclear. The CDR3 is made up of 17 amino acids. Trimming left V 0 bases short and J 7 bases short, with 19 bases between. Germline CDR1 reads SGHTA; CDR2 reads FQGNSA. The CDR3 here is CASSLALFSVEGNEQFF. Written as DNA, the CDR3 is TGTGCCAGCAGCTTAGCTCTGTTTTCGGTCGAAGGGAATGAGCAGTTCTTC.

This clonotype was found many times. This rearrangement joins TRBV5-1 to TRBJ2-5, with D hard to call. Germline V gene sequence: CDR1 SGHRS, CDR2 YFSETQ. Trimming left V 0 bases short and J 0 bases short, with 6 bases between. This CDR3 region has 14 residues. CDR3 loop: CASSLGSYQETQYF. As DNA, the CDR3 is TGCGCCAGCAGCTTGGGGTCGTACCAAGAGACCCAGTACTTC.

The count of this clonotype is one. The chain couples TRBV29-1 to TRBJ2-5; 14 bases align to TRBD2. V gave up 7 bases and J gave up 4 bases; unmatched junction bases: 14. Germline-derived CDR1 and CDR2 are SQVTM and ANQGSEA. CDR3 length: 17 amino acids. This CDR3 reads CSALSGLAGAYPETQYF. The CDR3 DNA is TGCAGCGCCCTCTCGGGACTAGCGGGAGCTTACCCAGAGACCCAGTACTTC.

The V call is TRBV15, the J call TRBJ2-1; D possibly corresponds to TRBD2 (5 bases). V gave up 0 bases and J gave up 13 bases, with 16 bases separating them. The CDR3 contains 14 residues. The germline gives CDR1 LNHNV, CDR2 YYDKDF (reference sequence). In DNA, the CDR3 is TGTGCCACCAGCAGAGAGTCCCCCGGGGAGACCCAGTTCTTC. Its translation is CATSRESPGETQFF.

Ten or more counts support this clonotype. This sequence joins TRBV11-3 and TRBJ2-5; 8 nucleotides match TRBD1. V shed 5 bases, J shed 3 bases, and the junction held 2 bases outside the gene matches. Germline CDR1 and CDR2: SGHNT and YENEEA. The CDR3 is made up of 13 amino acids. CDR3 in amino acids: CASSTGGEETQYF. The CDR3, as DNA: TGTGCCAGCAGCACAGGGGGAGAAGAGACCCAGTACTTC.

This chain joins TRBV20-1 and TRBJ2-7; no definite D call. Trimming removed 4 bases at V and 0 bases at J, with 16 bases between. CDR3 length: 15 residues. Per the germline V gene, CDR1 is DFQATT and CDR2 is SNEGSKA (reference sequence). CDR3 residues: CSAIFLQLSSYEQYF. For the CDR3, the DNA is TGCAGTGCTATTTTCTTGCAGCTAAGCTCCTACGAGCAGTACTTC.

The rearrangement links TRBV6-5 to TRBJ2-1; tentatively, D is TRBD2 (6 bases). From germline, CDR1 is MNHEY and CDR2 SVGAGI. This CDR3 spans 15 amino acids. Trimming pared 6 bases from V and 3 bases from J, leaving 15 bases between. The DNA for the CDR3 is TGTGCCAGCAGCCGGGCACTAGCATACTACAATGAGCAGTTCTTC. Its translation: CASSRALAYYNEQFF.

In its sample, this clonotype was seen many times. CDR3 sequence reads: CASSYSTGGLTDTQYF. The DNA of the CDR3 is TGTGCCAGCAGTTACTCAACAGGGGGCCTCACAGATACGCAGTATTTT. This chain connects TRBV6-5 to TRBJ2-3; 9 bases match TRBD1. This CDR3 is 16 amino acids long. Germline V gene sequence: CDR1 MNHEY, CDR2 SVGAGI. V lost 0 bases to trimming and J lost 2 bases; unmatched junction nucleotides: 3.

With respect to this clonotype: A much larger clone differs by one base, so this may be a read error. This rearrangement joins TRBV6-5 to TRBJ2-7; D perhaps matches TRBD1 (6 bases). Germline CDR1 MNHEY, CDR2 SVGAGI. The CDR3 consists of 16 residues. The CDR3 coding sequence is TGTGTCAGCAGCCCCTGGGGGCGGGCAGATTCCTACGAGCAGTACTTC. Its protein is CVSSPWGRADSYEQYF.